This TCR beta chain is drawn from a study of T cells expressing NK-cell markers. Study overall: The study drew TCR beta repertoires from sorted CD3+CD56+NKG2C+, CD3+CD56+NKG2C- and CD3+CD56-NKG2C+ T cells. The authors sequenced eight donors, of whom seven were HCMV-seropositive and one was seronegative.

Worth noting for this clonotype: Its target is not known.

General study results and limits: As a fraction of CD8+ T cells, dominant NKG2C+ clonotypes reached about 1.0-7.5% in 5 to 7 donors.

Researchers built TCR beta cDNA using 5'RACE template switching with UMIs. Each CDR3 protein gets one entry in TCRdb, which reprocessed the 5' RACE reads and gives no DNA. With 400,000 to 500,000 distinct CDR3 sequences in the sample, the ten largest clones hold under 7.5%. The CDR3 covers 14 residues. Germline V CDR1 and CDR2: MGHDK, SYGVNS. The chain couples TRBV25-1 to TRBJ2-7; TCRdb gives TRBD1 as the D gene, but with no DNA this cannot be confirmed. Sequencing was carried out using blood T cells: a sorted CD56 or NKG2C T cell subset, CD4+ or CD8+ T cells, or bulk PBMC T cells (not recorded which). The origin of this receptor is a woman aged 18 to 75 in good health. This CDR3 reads CASSDHRTGYEQYF.